A selection of T cell receptor beta chains follows, all from one sample in a study of regulatory T cells in long-lasting Graves disease. TCRdb reprocessed the multiplex PCR reads via MiXCR and lists one record per CDR3 protein. The sample has 350,000 to 450,000 distinct CDR3 sequences; 15% are singletons. The sample was also reused in another study, on T cells in Graves' hyperthyroidism and ophthalmopathy.

The sequences come from peripheral blood mononuclear cells (PBMCs), collected at new diagnosis, from a patient treated with antithyroid drugs. These receptors originate from a woman aged 25 to 39 with Graves disease. Both conserved end residues are part of each CDR3. A D gene is named only where the DNA matches it firmly. Clone size is stated in some rows and not others, as once, few, many or a class when expanded.

v_call,d_call,j_call,cdr3_length,clone_size,cdr3_aa,cdr3_nt
TRBV29-1,NA,TRBJ1-1,14,few,CSVETQGLWAEAFF,TGCAGCGTTGAAACTCAGGGGCTGTGGGCTGAAGCTTTCTTT
TRBV18,NA,TRBJ1-6,18,few,CASSPVVLDNSYNSPLHF,TGTGCCAGCTCACCAGTCGTTTTAGACAACTCCTATAATTCACCCCTCCACTTT
TRBV20-1,TRBD2,TRBJ2-7,17,NA,CSAPTGLSGRAPYEQYF,TGCAGTGCACCGACAGGGCTTAGCGGGAGGGCCCCCTACGAGCAGTACTTC
TRBV29-1,TRBD1,TRBJ2-5,13,few,CSVQQGALQTQYF,TGCAGCGTTCAGCAGGGGGCCTTACAGACCCAGTACTTC
TRBV5-5,NA,TRBJ2-2,14,NA,CASSLWQYTGELFF,TGTGCCAGCAGCTTGTGGCAGTACACCGGGGAGCTGTTTTTT
TRBV30,NA,TRBJ2-3,14,once,CAHVRGGYTDTQYF,TGTGCCCACGTAAGGGGCGGATACACAGATACGCAGTATTTT
TRBV30,NA,TRBJ1-5,14,few,CAWSVGGRNQPQHF,TGTGCCTGGAGTGTTGGGGGGCGGAATCAGCCCCAGCATTTT
TRBV9,NA,TRBJ1-5,10,few,CANPTPPQHF,TGTGCCAACCCCACCCCACCCCAGCATTTT
TRBV7-3,TRBD1,TRBJ2-5,13,NA,CASSPQGDETQYF,TGTGCCAGCAGTCCACAGGGGGACGAGACCCAGTACTTC
TRBV11-1,NA,TRBJ1-2,13,many,CASSHDTDYGYTF,TGTGCCAGCAGCCACGACACAGACTATGGCTACACCTTC
TRBV12-3/TRBV12-4,NA,TRBJ1-3,13,many,CASRIGSGNTIYF,TGTGCCAGCCGAATAGGCTCTGGAAACACCATATATTTT
TRBV11-3,NA,TRBJ2-3,15,many,CASSLELASTDTQYF,TGTGCCAGCAGCTTAGAGCTTGCATCTACAGATACGCAGTATTTT
TRBV30,NA,TRBJ1-6,16,NA,CAWSVGRVLNNSPLHF,TGTGCCTGGAGTGTCGGGAGGGTCCTGAATAATTCACCCCTCCACTTT
TRBV29-1,NA,TRBJ2-7,16,few,CSVEAPEGVRGYEQYF,TGCAGCGTTGAGGCCCCGGAGGGGGTTAGAGGCTACGAGCAGTACTTC
TRBV12-3/TRBV12-4,TRBD2,TRBJ2-3,17,many,CASSAGTSGGNTDTQYF,TGTGCCAGCAGTGCTGGGACTAGCGGAGGGAACACAGATACGCAGTATTTT
TRBV5-5,NA,TRBJ1-3,14,few,CASSLDRSGNTIYF,TGTGCCAGCAGCCTGGACCGATCTGGAAACACCATATATTTT
TRBV27,NA,TRBJ1-2,13,many,CASSTPGDYGYTF,TGTGCCAGCAGTACCCCAGGGGATTATGGCTACACCTTC
TRBV13,TRBD1,TRBJ1-1,16,many,CASSSQSTGEGPEAFF,TGTGCCAGCAGCTCCCAATCGACAGGGGAGGGTCCTGAAGCTTTCTTT
TRBV6-1,TRBD2,TRBJ2-1,14,NA,CASNRREGYNEQFF,TGTGCCAGCAACCGCAGGGAGGGCTACAATGAGCAGTTCTTC
TRBV12-3/TRBV12-4,TRBD2,TRBJ2-5,16,many,CASSLTSGGRGETQYF,TGTGCCAGTTCACTCACCAGCGGGGGGCGCGGAGAGACCCAGTACTTC
TRBV3-1,NA,TRBJ2-7,13,NA,CVSSQVPGYEQYF,TGTGTCAGCAGCCAAGTGCCGGGTTACGAGCAGTACTTC
TRBV6-1,TRBD2,TRBJ2-5,14,many,CASTGTSGRETQYF,TGTGCCAGCACCGGGACTAGCGGGAGAGAGACCCAGTACTTC
TRBV20-1,TRBD2,TRBJ2-1,14,many,CSAEGLAGGNEQFF,TGCAGTGCTGAGGGACTAGCGGGGGGGAATGAGCAGTTCTTC
TRBV2,NA,TRBJ2-1,16,many,CASSGHGRSSYNEQFF,TGTGCCAGCAGTGGCCACGGCAGAAGCTCCTACAATGAGCAGTTCTTC
TRBV15,NA,TRBJ2-1,16,NA,CATSRDMGSVANEQFF,TGTGCCACCAGCAGAGACATGGGGTCGGTAGCCAATGAGCAGTTCTTC
TRBV15,NA,TRBJ1-5,13,NA,CATSTNDHQPQHF,TGTGCCACCAGCACGAACGACCATCAGCCCCAGCATTTT
TRBV12-3/TRBV12-4,NA,TRBJ2-7,12,NA,CASRLSRYEQYF,TGTGCCAGCAGATTATCCCGCTACGAGCAGTACTTC
TRBV6-1,NA,TRBJ1-2,11,NA,CASTDPYGYTF,TGTGCCAGCACAGACCCCTATGGCTACACCTTC
TRBV6-5,TRBD2,TRBJ2-5,15,many,CASSYSSGSAETQYF,TGTGCCAGCAGTTACTCTAGCGGGAGTGCCGAGACCCAGTACTTC
TRBV12-3/TRBV12-4,NA,TRBJ1-5,14,many,CASRAGTLNQPQHF,TGTGCCAGCAGGGCCGGGACGCTCAATCAGCCCCAGCATTTT
TRBV10-3,NA,TRBJ1-3,13,NA,CAISRDSGNTIYF,TGTGCCATCAGCAGGGACTCTGGAAACACCATATATTTT
TRBV27,NA,TRBJ2-1,12,many,CASSLNYNEQFF,TGTGCCAGCAGCTTGAATTACAATGAGCAGTTCTTC
TRBV3-1,TRBD1,TRBJ1-5,17,many,CASPLRQRDRSNQPQHF,TGTGCCAGCCCATTAAGACAAAGGGACAGGAGCAATCAGCCCCAGCATTTT
TRBV13,TRBD1,TRBJ2-1,15,many,CASSLTGKLYNEQFF,TGTGCCAGCAGCTTGACAGGGAAGCTTTACAATGAGCAGTTCTTC
TRBV3-1,NA,TRBJ1-1,11,many,CASRGPKRAFF,TGTGCCAGCCGCGGACCGAAAAGGGCTTTCTTT
TRBV10-3,TRBD1,TRBJ2-5,13,many,CAIRDRGRETQYF,TGTGCCATCAGGGACAGGGGGCGAGAGACCCAGTACTTC
TRBV10-2,NA,TRBJ2-3,16,NA,CASSESTAGSFGTQYF,TGCGCCAGCAGTGAGTCGACTGCGGGGTCGTTTGGTACGCAGTATTTT
TRBV18,NA,TRBJ2-1,18,many,CASSPHSPGQGSNNEQFF,TGTGCCAGCTCACCACACAGTCCAGGCCAGGGGTCTAACAATGAGCAGTTCTTC
TRBV19,NA,TRBJ2-1,15,NA,CASSIGKSSYNEQFF,TGTGCCAGTAGTATAGGGAAGAGCTCCTACAATGAGCAGTTCTTC
TRBV20-1,TRBD1,TRBJ1-6,13,many,CSAEGQTNSPLHF,TGCAGTGCAGAGGGACAGACAAATTCACCCCTCCACTTT
TRBV2,TRBD1,TRBJ1-1,13,NA,CASSNQGAAEAFF,TGTGCCAGCAGTAATCAGGGGGCAGCTGAAGCTTTCTTT
TRBV11-2,NA,TRBJ2-1,15,many,CASSARLGAYNEQFF,TGTGCCAGCAGCGCGCGACTAGGGGCCTACAATGAGCAGTTCTTC
TRBV29-1,NA,TRBJ2-2,15,NA,CSAAGGTVNTGELFF,TGCAGCGCCGCCGGGGGGACAGTAAACACCGGGGAGCTGTTTTTT
TRBV19,TRBD1,TRBJ2-7,16,many,CASTPRTGLDHYEQYF,TGTGCCAGTACCCCCAGGACAGGGTTGGACCACTACGAGCAGTACTTC
TRBV11-1,TRBD1,TRBJ2-1,19,many,CASSLIGTGAGSSYNEQFF,TGTGCCAGCAGCTTGATCGGGACAGGGGCCGGGAGCTCCTACAATGAGCAGTTCTTC